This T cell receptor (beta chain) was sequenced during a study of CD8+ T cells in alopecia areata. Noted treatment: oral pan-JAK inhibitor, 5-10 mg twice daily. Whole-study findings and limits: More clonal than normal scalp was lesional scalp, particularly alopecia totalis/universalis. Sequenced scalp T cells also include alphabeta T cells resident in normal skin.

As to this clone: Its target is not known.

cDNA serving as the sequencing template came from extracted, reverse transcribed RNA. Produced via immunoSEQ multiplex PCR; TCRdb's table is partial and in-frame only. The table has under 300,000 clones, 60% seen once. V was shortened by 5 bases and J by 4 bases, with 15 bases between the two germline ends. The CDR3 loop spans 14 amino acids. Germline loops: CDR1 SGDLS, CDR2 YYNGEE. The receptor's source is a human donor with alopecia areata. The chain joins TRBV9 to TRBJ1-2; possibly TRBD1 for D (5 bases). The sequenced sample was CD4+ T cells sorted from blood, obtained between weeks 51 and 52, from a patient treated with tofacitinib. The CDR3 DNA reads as TGTGCCAGCAGGCCCACAACAGGAGGCTATGGCTACACCTTC. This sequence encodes CASRPTTGGYGYTF.